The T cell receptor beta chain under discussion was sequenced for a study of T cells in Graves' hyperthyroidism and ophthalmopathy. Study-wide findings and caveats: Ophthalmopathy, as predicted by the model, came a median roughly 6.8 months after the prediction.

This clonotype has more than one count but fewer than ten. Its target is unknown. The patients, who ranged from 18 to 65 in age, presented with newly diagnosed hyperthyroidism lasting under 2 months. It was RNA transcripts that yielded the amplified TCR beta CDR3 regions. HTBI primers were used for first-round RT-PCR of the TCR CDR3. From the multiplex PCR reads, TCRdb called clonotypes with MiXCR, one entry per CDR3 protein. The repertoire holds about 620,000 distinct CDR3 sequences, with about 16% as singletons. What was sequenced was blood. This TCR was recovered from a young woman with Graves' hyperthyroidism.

The CDR3 here is CASSQDRAPETQYF. CDR3 coding DNA: TGTGCCAGCAGCCAAGACAGGGCTCCAGAGACCCAGTACTTC. J is TRBJ2-5 and V is TRBV4-2, with TRBD1 as a possible D gene (5 bases). Looked up from germline, CDR1 is LGHNA and CDR2 is YNFKEQ. The CDR3 is 14 residues long. Trimming cost V 0 bases and J 4 bases, with 9 bases left between them.